The rows below give T cell receptor beta chains drawn from one sample of a study of blood T cells in healthy people across ages. TCRdb itself ran the 5' RACE reads through MiXCR, one entry per CDR3 protein. The table includes around 690,000 distinct CDR3 sequences, roughly 50% detected once. Source material: blood. The receptors stem from a man in his sixties in good health. Each CDR3 is given without its conserved first and last residue. Fields, in order: CDR3 protein, J gene, V gene, CDR3 length.

CDR3aa: ASSYGIGDWRETQY; j_gene: NA; v_gene: TRBV6-5; len: 14
CDR3aa: ASSSTPSNEKLF; j_gene: TRBJ1-4; v_gene: TRBV28; len: 12
CDR3aa: ASSQVRGEQY; j_gene: TRBJ2-7; v_gene: TRBV7-8; len: 10
CDR3aa: ASRPGTGEANEQF; j_gene: TRBJ2-1; v_gene: TRBV6-6; len: 13
CDR3aa: ASSPHRTPGQGAHEQY; j_gene: TRBJ2-7; v_gene: TRBV6-2/TRBV6-3; len: 16
CDR3aa: ASSVQGSGSYEQY; j_gene: TRBJ2-7; v_gene: TRBV5-1; len: 13
CDR3aa: ASSPQGTGYNEQF; j_gene: TRBJ2-1; v_gene: TRBV7-2; len: 13
CDR3aa: ASSFTGGSYNEQF; j_gene: TRBJ2-1; v_gene: TRBV5-1; len: 13
CDR3aa: ASSSLSGASYNEQF; j_gene: TRBJ2-1; v_gene: TRBV7-6; len: 14
CDR3aa: ATRGSSYNEQF; j_gene: TRBJ2-1; v_gene: TRBV10-3; len: 11
CDR3aa: ASSQVTTSEQF; j_gene: TRBJ2-1; v_gene: TRBV3-1; len: 11
CDR3aa: SARARTSRGNEQF; j_gene: TRBJ2-1; v_gene: TRBV20-1; len: 13
CDR3aa: ASGTRNRETQY; j_gene: TRBJ2-5; v_gene: TRBV28; len: 11
CDR3aa: ASTSRRTVIGEQY; j_gene: TRBJ2-7; v_gene: TRBV11-2; len: 13
CDR3aa: SVEGWGSTDTQY; j_gene: TRBJ2-3; v_gene: TRBV29-1; len: 12
CDR3aa: ASSQHGLDTQY; j_gene: TRBJ2-3; v_gene: TRBV4-1; len: 11
CDR3aa: ASSLSGADTEAF; j_gene: TRBJ1-1; v_gene: TRBV5-1; len: 12
CDR3aa: ASSEYYHDYGANVLT; j_gene: TRBJ2-6; v_gene: TRBV25-1; len: 15
CDR3aa: ASSSGQFLSSYNEQF; j_gene: TRBJ2-1; v_gene: TRBV28; len: 15
CDR3aa: ASSLRGRDDEAF; j_gene: TRBJ1-1; v_gene: TRBV11-2; len: 12
CDR3aa: ASTPVTADNEQF; j_gene: TRBJ2-1; v_gene: TRBV12-3/TRBV12-4; len: 12
CDR3aa: SASGGGNEKLF; j_gene: TRBJ1-4; v_gene: TRBV20-1; len: 11
CDR3aa: ASRPTGVEETQY; j_gene: TRBJ2-5; v_gene: TRBV5-1; len: 12
CDR3aa: ASSLHRDPGDTQY; j_gene: TRBJ2-3; v_gene: TRBV5-1; len: 13
CDR3aa: ASSPSGRADNSPLH; j_gene: TRBJ1-6; v_gene: TRBV5-1; len: 14
CDR3aa: ASSQMGDTQY; j_gene: TRBJ2-3; v_gene: TRBV7-9; len: 10
CDR3aa: ASSDRTTVPQF; j_gene: TRBJ2-1; v_gene: TRBV2; len: 11
CDR3aa: ASSATGEGTEAF; j_gene: TRBJ1-1; v_gene: TRBV7-9; len: 12
CDR3aa: SVGAINQPQH; j_gene: TRBJ1-5; v_gene: TRBV29-1; len: 10
CDR3aa: ASSYESGYYEQY; j_gene: NA; v_gene: TRBV6-1; len: 12
CDR3aa: SARALAGVYNEQF; j_gene: TRBJ2-1; v_gene: TRBV20-1; len: 13
CDR3aa: ASSQDLLGWPQH; j_gene: TRBJ1-5; v_gene: TRBV4-1; len: 12
CDR3aa: ASSLYAGTDSTDTQY; j_gene: TRBJ2-3; v_gene: TRBV4-1; len: 15
CDR3aa: ASSLRTSGGATQY; j_gene: TRBJ2-3; v_gene: TRBV9; len: 13
CDR3aa: ASSVGQGHTDTQY; j_gene: TRBJ2-3; v_gene: TRBV5-1; len: 13
CDR3aa: ATSGMDRNTGELF; j_gene: TRBJ2-2; v_gene: TRBV15; len: 13
CDR3aa: ASSLSAPSGTSYSEQY; j_gene: TRBJ2-7; v_gene: TRBV27; len: 16
CDR3aa: ASSPPYRGRTNEQF; j_gene: TRBJ2-1; v_gene: TRBV18; len: 14
CDR3aa: SVARGRTDTQY; j_gene: TRBJ2-3; v_gene: TRBV29-1; len: 11
CDR3aa: ASSQEWSGGTDTQY; j_gene: TRBJ2-3; v_gene: TRBV4-2; len: 14
CDR3aa: ASRDEVNTEAF; j_gene: TRBJ1-1; v_gene: TRBV27; len: 11